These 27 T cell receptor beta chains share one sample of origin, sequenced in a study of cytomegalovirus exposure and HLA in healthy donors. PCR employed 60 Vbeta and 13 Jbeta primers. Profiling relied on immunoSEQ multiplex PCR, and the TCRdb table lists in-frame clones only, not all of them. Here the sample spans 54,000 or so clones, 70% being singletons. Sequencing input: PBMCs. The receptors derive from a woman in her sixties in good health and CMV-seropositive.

The CDR3 is CASSLMAVMPYEQYF. CDR3 coding DNA: TGTGCCAGCAGTCTTATGGCGGTGATGCCCTACGAGCAGTACTTC. This sequence joins TRBV28 and TRBJ2-7; D remains ambiguous. The CDR3 extends over 15 amino acids. V lost 5 bases and J lost 2, with 16 bases in between. Germline CDR1 MDHEN, CDR2 SYDVKM.

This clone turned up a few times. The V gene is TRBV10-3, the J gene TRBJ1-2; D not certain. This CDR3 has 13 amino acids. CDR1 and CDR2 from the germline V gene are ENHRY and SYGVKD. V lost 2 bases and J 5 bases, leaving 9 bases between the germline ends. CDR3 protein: CAISEEGLYGYTF. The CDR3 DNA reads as TGTGCCATCAGTGAGGAGGGTCTTTATGGCTACACCTTC.

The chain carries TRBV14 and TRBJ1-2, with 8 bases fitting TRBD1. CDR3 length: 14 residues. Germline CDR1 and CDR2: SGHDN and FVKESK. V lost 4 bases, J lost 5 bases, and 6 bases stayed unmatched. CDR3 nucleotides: TGTGCCAGCAGCCTTAGAGGACAGGGATATGGCTACACCTTC. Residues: CASSLRGQGYGYTF.

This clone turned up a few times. CDR3 in amino acids: CATSPFEKQVDENYGYTF. CDR3 coding DNA: TGTGCCACCAGCCCCTTTGAAAAACAGGTCGACGAGAACTATGGCTACACCTTC. This chain links TRBV15 with TRBJ1-2; D perhaps matches TRBD1 (5 bases). The germline V gene has CDR1 LNHNV and CDR2 YYDKDF (reference sequence). CDR3 length: 18 amino acids. V shed 5 bases and J shed 2 bases, with 24 bases lying between them.

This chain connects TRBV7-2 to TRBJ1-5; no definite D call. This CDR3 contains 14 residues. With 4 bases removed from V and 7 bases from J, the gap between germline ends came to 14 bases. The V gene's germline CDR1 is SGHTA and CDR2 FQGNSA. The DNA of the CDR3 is TGTGCCAGCAGCTCGGACTCCCCGGCCCAGCCCCAGCATTTT. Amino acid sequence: CASSSDSPAQPQHF.

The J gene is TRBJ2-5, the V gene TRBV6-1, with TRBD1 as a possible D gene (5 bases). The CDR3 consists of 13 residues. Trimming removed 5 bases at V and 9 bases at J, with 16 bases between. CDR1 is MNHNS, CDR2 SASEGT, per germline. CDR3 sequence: CASSPAWGMAQYF. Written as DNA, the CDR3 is TGTGCCAGCAGTCCTGCATGGGGCATGGCCCAGTACTTC.

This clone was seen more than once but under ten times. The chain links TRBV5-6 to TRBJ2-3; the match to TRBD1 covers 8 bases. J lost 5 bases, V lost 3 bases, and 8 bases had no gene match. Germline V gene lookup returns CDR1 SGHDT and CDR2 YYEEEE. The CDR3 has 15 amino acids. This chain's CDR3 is CASSSYATGGDTQYF. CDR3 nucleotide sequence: TGTGCCAGCAGCTCGTACGCCACAGGGGGAGATACGCAGTATTTT.

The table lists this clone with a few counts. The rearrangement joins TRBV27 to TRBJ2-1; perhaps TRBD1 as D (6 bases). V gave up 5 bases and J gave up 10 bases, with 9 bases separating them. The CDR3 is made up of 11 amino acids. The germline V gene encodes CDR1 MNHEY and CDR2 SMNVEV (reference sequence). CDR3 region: CASSETGEQFF. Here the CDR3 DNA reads TGTGCCAGCAGTGAAACAGGGGAGCAGTTCTTC.

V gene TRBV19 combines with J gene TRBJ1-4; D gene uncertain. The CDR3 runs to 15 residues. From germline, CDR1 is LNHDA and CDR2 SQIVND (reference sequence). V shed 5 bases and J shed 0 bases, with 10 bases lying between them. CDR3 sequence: CASSVSGTTNEKLFF. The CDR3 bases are TGTGCCAGTAGTGTTTCCGGGACAACTAATGAAAAACTGTTTTTT.

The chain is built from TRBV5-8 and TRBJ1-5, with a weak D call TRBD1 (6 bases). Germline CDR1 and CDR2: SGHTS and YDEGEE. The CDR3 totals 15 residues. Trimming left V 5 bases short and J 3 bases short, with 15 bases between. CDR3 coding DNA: TGTGCCAGCAGACTTCAGGGGAAACCCAATCAGCCCCAGCATTTT. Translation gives CASRLQGKPNQPQHF.

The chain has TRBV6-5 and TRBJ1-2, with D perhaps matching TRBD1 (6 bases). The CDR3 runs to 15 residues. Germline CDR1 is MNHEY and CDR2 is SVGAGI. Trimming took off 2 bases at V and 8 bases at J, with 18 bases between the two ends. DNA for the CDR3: TGTGCCAGCAGTTACGCATATACGGAGGACAGAGGCTACACCTTC. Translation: CASSYAYTEDRGYTF.

The CDR3 region is CASSGAETQYF. For the CDR3, the DNA is TGTGCCAGCAGCGGAGCGGAGACCCAGTACTTC. This chain links TRBV7-2 with TRBJ2-5; D call uncertain. The CDR3 totals 11 residues. Germline CDR1 SGHTA, CDR2 FQGNSA. Between the trimmed V and J ends, which lost 5 bases and 5 bases, there was a span of 6 bases. The full variable domain, completed using reference TRBV7-2 and TRBJ2-5, is GAGVSQSPSNKVTEKGKDVELRCDPISGHTALYWYRQSLGQGLEFLIYFQGNSAPDKSGLPSDRFSAERTGGSVSTLTIQRTQQEDSAVYLCASSGAETQYFGPGTRLLVL.

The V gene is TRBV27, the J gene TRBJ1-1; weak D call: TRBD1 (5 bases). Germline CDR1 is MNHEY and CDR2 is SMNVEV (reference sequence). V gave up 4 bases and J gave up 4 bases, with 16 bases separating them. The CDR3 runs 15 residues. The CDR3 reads CASSSEGPWGTEAFF. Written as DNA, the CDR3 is TGTGCCAGCAGTTCGGAGGGGCCTTGGGGCACTGAAGCTTTCTTT.

For the CDR3, the DNA is TGTGCCAGCTCACTCGGACAGGGGGAGAACTACGAGCAGTACTTC. Protein: CASSLGQGENYEQYF. The chain recombines TRBV18 with TRBJ2-5; 10 bases line up with TRBD1. Near its end, the DNA agrees better with TRBJ2-7, so the J call may be wrong. CDR3 length: 15 residues. Germline assignment: CDR1 KGHSH and CDR2 LQKENI.

The CDR3: CASSLANIQYF. CDR3 nucleotide sequence: TGTGCCAGCAGTTTGGCCAACATTCAGTACTTC. This chain joins TRBV6-1 and TRBJ2-4, with D unclear. Trimming shortened V by 5 bases and J by 7 bases, and 6 bases separated the two germline ends. CDR1 and CDR2 (germline): MNHNS, SASEGT. The CDR3 covers 11 residues.

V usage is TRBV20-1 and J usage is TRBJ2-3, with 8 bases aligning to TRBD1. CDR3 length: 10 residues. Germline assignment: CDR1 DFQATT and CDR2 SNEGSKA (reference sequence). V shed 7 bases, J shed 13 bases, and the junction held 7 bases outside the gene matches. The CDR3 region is CSVRTGFEYF. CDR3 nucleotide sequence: TGCAGTGTTAGGACAGGGTTTGAGTATTTT.

CDR3 nucleotide sequence: TGCGCCAGCAGCCTACTGGGGACTAGCGGGGGTGGAGATACGCAGTATTTT. It is translated as CASSLLGTSGGGDTQYF. The chain recombines TRBV5-1 with TRBJ2-3; 14 bases align to TRBD2. V trimming: 4 bases; J trimming: 5 bases; junction bases outside the gene matches: 9. Germline CDR1 and CDR2: SGHRS and YFSETQ. CDR3 length equals 17 residues.

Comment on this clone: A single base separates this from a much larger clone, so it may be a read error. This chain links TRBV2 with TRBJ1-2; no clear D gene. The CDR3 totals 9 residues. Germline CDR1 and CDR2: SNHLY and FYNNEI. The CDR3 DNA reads TGTGGCAGTGAGGGAGGAAACACCTTC. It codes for CGSEGGNTF.

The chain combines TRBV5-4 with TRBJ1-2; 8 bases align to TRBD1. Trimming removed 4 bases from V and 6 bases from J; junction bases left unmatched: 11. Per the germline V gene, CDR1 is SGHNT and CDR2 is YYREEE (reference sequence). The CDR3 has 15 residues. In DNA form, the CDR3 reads TGTGCCAGCAGCCCCCGGGACAGGACGGAAAATGGCTACACCTTC. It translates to CASSPRDRTENGYTF.

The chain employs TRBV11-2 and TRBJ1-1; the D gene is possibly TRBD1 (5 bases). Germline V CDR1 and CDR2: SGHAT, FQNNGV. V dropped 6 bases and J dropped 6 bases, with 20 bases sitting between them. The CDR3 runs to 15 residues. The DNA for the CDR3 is TGTGCCAGCAGTAGCAGGGTTGCAGGAATGGCTGAAGCTTTCTTT. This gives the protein CASSSRVAGMAEAFF.

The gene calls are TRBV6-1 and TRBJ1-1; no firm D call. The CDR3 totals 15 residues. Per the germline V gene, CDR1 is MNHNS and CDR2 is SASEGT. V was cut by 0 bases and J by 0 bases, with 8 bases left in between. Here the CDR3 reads CASSEAGIMNTEAFF. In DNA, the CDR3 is TGTGCCAGCAGTGAAGCCGGGATCATGAACACTGAAGCTTTCTTT.

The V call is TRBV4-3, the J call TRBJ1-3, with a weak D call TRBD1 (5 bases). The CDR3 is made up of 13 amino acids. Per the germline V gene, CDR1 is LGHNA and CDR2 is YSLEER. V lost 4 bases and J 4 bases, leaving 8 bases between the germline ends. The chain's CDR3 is CASSPQGGNTIYF. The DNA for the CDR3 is TGCGCCAGCAGCCCCCAGGGAGGAAACACCATATATTTT.

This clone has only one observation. CDR3: CASSRTAGHLSGNTIYF. Here the CDR3 DNA reads TGTGCCAGCAGCCGCACGGCAGGGCACTTGTCTGGAAACACCATATATTTT. V and J are TRBV14 and TRBJ1-3, with a possible D match to TRBD1 (5 bases). Per the germline V gene, CDR1 is SGHDN and CDR2 is FVKESK. The CDR3 spans 17 residues. The V and J ends lost 4 bases and 1 base respectively, with 17 bases between them.

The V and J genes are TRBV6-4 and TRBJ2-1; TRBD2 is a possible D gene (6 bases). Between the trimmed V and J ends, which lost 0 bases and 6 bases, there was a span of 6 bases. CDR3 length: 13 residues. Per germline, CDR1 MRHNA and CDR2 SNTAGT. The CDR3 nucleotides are TGTGCCAGCAGTGACTCGGAGGGCAATGAGCAGTTCTTC. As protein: CASSDSEGNEQFF.

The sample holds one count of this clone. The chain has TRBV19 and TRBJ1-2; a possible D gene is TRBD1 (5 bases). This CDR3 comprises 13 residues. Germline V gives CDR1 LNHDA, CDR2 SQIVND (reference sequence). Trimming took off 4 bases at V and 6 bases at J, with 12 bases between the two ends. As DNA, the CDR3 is TGTGCCAGTAGTAATCAGGCAGGGAATGGCTACACCTTC. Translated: CASSNQAGNGYTF.

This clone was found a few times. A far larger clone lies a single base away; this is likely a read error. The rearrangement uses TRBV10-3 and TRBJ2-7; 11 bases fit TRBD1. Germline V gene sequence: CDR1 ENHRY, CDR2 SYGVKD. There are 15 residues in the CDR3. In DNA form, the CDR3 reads TGTGCCATCCGTGAGTCGATGGACAGGGGGCACGAGCAGTACTTC. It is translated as CAIRESMDRGHEQYF.

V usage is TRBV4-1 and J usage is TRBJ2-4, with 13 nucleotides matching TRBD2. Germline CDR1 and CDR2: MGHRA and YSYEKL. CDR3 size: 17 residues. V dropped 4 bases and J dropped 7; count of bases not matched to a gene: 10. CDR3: CASSPGLAGTVGNIQYF. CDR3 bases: TGCGCCAGCAGCCCGGGACTAGCGGGGACGGTCGGTAACATTCAGTACTTC.